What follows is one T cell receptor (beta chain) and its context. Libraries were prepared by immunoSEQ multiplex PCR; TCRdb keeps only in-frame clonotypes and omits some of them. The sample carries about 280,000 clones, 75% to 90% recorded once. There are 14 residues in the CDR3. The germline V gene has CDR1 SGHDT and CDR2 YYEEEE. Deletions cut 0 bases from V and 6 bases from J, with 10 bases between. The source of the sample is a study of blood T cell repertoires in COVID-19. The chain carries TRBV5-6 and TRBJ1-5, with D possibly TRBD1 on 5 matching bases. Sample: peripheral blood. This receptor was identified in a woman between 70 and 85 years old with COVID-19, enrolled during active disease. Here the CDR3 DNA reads TGTGCCAGCAGCTTGGCCGGAGGGACTCAGCCCCAGCATTTT. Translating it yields CASSLAGGTQPQHF.